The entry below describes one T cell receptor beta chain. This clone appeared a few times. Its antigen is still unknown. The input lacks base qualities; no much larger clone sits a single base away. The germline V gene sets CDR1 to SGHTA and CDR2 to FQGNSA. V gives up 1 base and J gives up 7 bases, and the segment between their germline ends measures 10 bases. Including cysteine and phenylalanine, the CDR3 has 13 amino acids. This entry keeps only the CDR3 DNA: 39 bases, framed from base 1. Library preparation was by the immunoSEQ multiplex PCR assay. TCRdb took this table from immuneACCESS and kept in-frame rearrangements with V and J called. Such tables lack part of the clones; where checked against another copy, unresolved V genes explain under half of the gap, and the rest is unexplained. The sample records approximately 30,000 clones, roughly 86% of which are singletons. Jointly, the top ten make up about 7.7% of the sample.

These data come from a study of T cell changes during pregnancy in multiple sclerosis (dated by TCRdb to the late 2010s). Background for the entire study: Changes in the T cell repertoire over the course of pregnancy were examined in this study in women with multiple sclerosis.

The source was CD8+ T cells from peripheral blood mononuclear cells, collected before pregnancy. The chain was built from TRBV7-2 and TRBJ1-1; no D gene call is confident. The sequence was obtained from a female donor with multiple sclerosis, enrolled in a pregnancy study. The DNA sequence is TGTGCCAGCAGCTTAGGACCTCGCGGTGAAGCTTTCTTT. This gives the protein CASSLGPRGEAFF.